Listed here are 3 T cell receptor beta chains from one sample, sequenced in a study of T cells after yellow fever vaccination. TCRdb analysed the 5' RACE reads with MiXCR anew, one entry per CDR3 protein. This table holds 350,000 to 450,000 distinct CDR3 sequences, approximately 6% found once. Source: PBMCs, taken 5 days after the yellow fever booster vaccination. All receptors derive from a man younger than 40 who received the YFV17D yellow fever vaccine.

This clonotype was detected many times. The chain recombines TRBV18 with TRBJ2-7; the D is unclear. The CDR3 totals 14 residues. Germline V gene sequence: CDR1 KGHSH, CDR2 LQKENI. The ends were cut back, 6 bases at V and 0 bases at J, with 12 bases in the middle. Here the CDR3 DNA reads TGTGCCAGCTCGCACGAGGTAGACTCCTACGAGCAGTACTTC. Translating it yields CASSHEVDSYEQYF.

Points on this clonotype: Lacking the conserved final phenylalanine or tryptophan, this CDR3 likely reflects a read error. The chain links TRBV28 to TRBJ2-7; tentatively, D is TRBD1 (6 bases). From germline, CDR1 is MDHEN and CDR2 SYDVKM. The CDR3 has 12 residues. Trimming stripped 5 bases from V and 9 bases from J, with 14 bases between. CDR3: CASSEDSPVQYS. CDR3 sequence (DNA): TGTGCCAGCAGTGAGGACAGCCCCGTGCAGTACTCC.

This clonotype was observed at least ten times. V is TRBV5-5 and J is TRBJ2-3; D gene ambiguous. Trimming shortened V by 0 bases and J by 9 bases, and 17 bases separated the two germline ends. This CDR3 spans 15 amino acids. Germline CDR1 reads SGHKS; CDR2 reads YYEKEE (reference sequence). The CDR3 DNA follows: TGTGCCAGCAGCTTGGAGATGGGATGGGTGTTAACGCAGTATTTT. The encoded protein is CASSLEMGWVLTQYF.